These 3 T cell receptor beta chains came from one sample sequenced in a study of T cells in localized non-small cell lung cancer. Here immunoSEQ multiplex PCR was the method, and the copy in TCRdb shows in-frame clones only, minus some. The table lists roughly 25,000 clones, more than 75% of them singletons, with 5.8% in the top ten. The sample here was peripheral blood, taken before any cancer treatment. The receptors were sampled from a male donor aged 60 or older with stage II squamous cell lung carcinoma.

This chain uses TRBV29-1 with TRBJ2-3; D is unresolved. CDR1 is SQVTM, CDR2 ANQGSEA, per germline. This CDR3 has 10 amino acids. V lost 4 bases to trimming and J lost 4 bases, with 3 bases between them. The CDR3 coding sequence is TGCAGCGTTGGTCCAGATACGCAGTATTTT. It encodes CSVGPDTQYF.

The V and J genes are TRBV7-9 and TRBJ2-1; 11 nucleotides line up with TRBD1. In germline, CDR1 is SEHNR, CDR2 FQNEAQ (reference sequence). Trimming removed 4 bases from V and 5 bases from J; junction bases left unmatched: 4. The CDR3 is 15 residues long. CDR3: CASSWGQGGNNEQFF. The CDR3 bases are TGTGCCAGCAGCTGGGGACAGGGGGGAAACAATGAGCAGTTCTTC.

This sequence joins TRBV21-1 and TRBJ1-2; TRBD1, the table's D call, was not compared with the DNA. TRBV21-1 is an annotated pseudogene. The CDR3 runs to 13 residues. The CDR3 here is CASSKGGDYGYTF. The DNA for the CDR3 is TGTGCCAGCAGCAAAGGGGGCGACTATGGCTACACCTTC.